Presented here are 11 T cell receptor beta chains from one specimen sequenced in a study of blood T cell repertoires in COVID-19. Clones were read by immunoSEQ multiplex PCR, and TCRdb kept only the in-frame ones, dropping some. The repertoire holds about 220,000 clones, with 82% as singletons. Sample: PBMCs or T cells enriched from blood (not recorded which). These receptors all stem from a woman aged 60-70 years who had recovered from COVID-19.

The genes are TRBV19 and TRBJ2-2, with D maybe TRBD1 (5 bases). Per germline, CDR1 LNHDA and CDR2 SQIVND (reference sequence). V gave up 3 bases and J gave up 4 bases, with 12 bases separating them. The CDR3 runs to 15 residues. In DNA, the CDR3 is TGTGCCAGTAGTATTCCCCAGGGTGGCACCGGGGAGCTGTTTTTT. Protein product: CASSIPQGGTGELFF.

The chain has TRBV19 and TRBJ2-3; TRBD2 agrees at 7 bases. Trimming at V came to 9 bases and at J to 0 bases, leaving 9 bases not matched to a gene. In germline, CDR1 is LNHDA, CDR2 SQIVND (reference sequence). The CDR3 consists of 15 residues. The CDR3 spells CASGDSGLSTDTQYF. The CDR3 DNA reads as TGTGCCAGCGGGGATAGCGGGCTTAGCACAGATACGCAGTATTTT.

V usage is TRBV5-8 and J usage is TRBJ2-6, with a weak D call TRBD1 (6 bases). The CDR3 sequence is 15 residues long. Germline values: CDR1 SGHTS, CDR2 YDEGEE. The V and J ends lost 4 bases and 4 bases respectively, with 12 bases between them. DNA for the CDR3: TGTGCCAGCAGCCACAGGGTTTCCGGGGCCAACGTCCTGACTTTC. It encodes CASSHRVSGANVLTF.

This sequence joins TRBV2 and TRBJ1-5, with a weak D call TRBD1 (5 bases). The CDR3 loop spans 14 amino acids. CDR1 and CDR2 from the germline V gene are SNHLY and FYNNEI. V was cut by 4 bases and J by 6 bases, with 13 bases left in between. CDR3 nucleotides: TGTGCCAGCAGTGGGGGCAGGGTATCTCAGCCCCAGCATTTT. Protein sequence: CASSGGRVSQPQHF. Looking up the rest from reference TRBV2 and TRBJ1-5 gives the full variable domain: EPEVTQTPSHQVTQMGQEVILRCVPISNHLYFYWYRQILGQKVEFLVSFYNNEISEKSEIFDDQFSVERPDGSNFTLKIRSTKLEDSAMYFCASSGGRVSQPQHFGDGTRLSIL.

The genes are TRBV6-5 and TRBJ1-4; D uncertain. The germline V and J ends were trimmed by 2 bases and 10 bases, with 14 bases remaining between them. The CDR3 is 14 amino acids. CDR1 MNHEY and CDR2 SVGAGI come from the germline V gene. The DNA for the CDR3 is TGTGCCAGCAGTTACGGGAGAGGGATCAGAAAACTGTTTTTT. It encodes CASSYGRGIRKLFF.

The V and J genes are TRBV7-2 and TRBJ1-5; 7 bases line up with TRBD1. Losses at the gene ends were 5 bases for V and 3 bases for J; bases not matched to a gene: 4. Per germline, CDR1 SGHTA and CDR2 FQGNSA. The CDR3 runs 14 residues. The CDR3 loop reads CASSPRGNNQPQHF. The CDR3 DNA reads as TGTGCCAGCAGCCCCAGGGGGAACAATCAGCCCCAGCATTTT.

The chain links TRBV5-6 to TRBJ1-1; 8 bases fit TRBD1. CDR3 length: 12 amino acids. V was clipped by 7 bases and J by 4 bases; unmatched bases: 3. Germline-derived CDR1 and CDR2 are SGHDT and YYEEEE. Written as DNA, the CDR3 is TGTGCCAGCGAACAGGGGGGCACTGAAGCTTTCTTT. Residues: CASEQGGTEAFF.

The table lists this clone with a count of one. This specimen includes other DNA sequences encoding the same CDR3. J is TRBJ1-2 and V is TRBV7-9; D not resolved. The CDR3 consists of 14 residues. Trimming removed 1 base from V and 3 bases from J, with 9 bases in between. The V gene's germline CDR1 is SEHNR and CDR2 FQNEAQ (reference sequence). The CDR3 loop reads CASSLETGDYGYTF. Written as DNA, the CDR3 is TGTGCCAGCAGCTTAGAGACCGGAGACTATGGCTACACCTTC. The whole variable domain, remainder taken from reference TRBV7-9 and TRBJ1-2, is DTGVSQNPRHKITKRGQNVTFRCDPISEHNRLYWYRQTLGQGPEFLTYFQNEAQLEKSRLLSDRFSAERPKGSFSTLEIQRTEQGDSAMYLCASSLETGDYGYTFGSGTRLTVV.

The V gene is TRBV7-8, the J gene TRBJ1-2; tentatively, D is TRBD1 (6 bases). The CDR3 is made up of 15 amino acids. V lost 1 base, J lost 6 bases, and 15 bases lay in between. Per germline, CDR1 SGHVS and CDR2 FQNEAQ. CDR3 sequence reads: CASSLEVQGRDGYTF. In DNA, the CDR3 is TGTGCCAGCAGCTTAGAAGTACAGGGACGAGATGGCTACACCTTC. Drawing the rest from reference TRBV7-8 and TRBJ1-2, the complete variable domain is GAGVSQSPRYKVAKRGQDVALRCDPISGHVSLFWYQQALGQGPEFLTYFQNEAQLDKSGLPSDRFFAERPEGSVSTLKIQRTQQEDSAVYLCASSLEVQGRDGYTFGSGTRLTVV.

This clone was found once. This chain links TRBV12-5 with TRBJ2-1; possible D gene TRBD2, 5 bases. Germline CDR1 and CDR2: LGHNT and FRNRAP. The CDR3 runs to 12 residues. V lost 4 bases and J 5 bases, leaving 6 bases between the germline ends. This chain's CDR3 is CASGSGDNEQFF. The CDR3 nucleotides read TGTGCTAGTGGTTCCGGGGACAATGAGCAGTTCTTC.

The chain uses TRBV7-9 and TRBJ2-1, with TRBD2 matching 7 bases. Germline loops: CDR1 SEHNR, CDR2 FQNEAQ (reference sequence). V lost 4 bases and J lost 1; bases outside the gene matches: 4. The CDR3 length is 15 residues. CDR3 sequence (DNA): TGTGCCAGCAGCTCTAGCGGAGTATCCTACAATGAGCAGTTCTTC. Protein sequence: CASSSSGVSYNEQFF.